This T cell receptor beta chain is drawn from a study of metastatic and nonmetastatic thyroid tumors. Comment on this clone: This may stem from a read error, because a much larger clone lies one nucleotide away.

All patients reached thyroid surgery having received no treatment beforehand. With MiXCR, TCRdb called clones anew from the PCR reads. The table shows roughly 40,000 clones, with 9% to 13% occurring only once. CDR3 length equals 15 residues. The V and J ends lost 3 bases and 5 bases, in that order; junction bases with no gene match: 8. The germline gives CDR1 DFQATT, CDR2 SNEGSKA (reference sequence). V and J are TRBV20-1 and TRBJ2-2; TRBD2 matches at 8 bases. This sequence originates from a male donor with papillary thyroid cancer or a benign thyroid nodule (not recorded which). Some clones in this sample may be carry-over from other donors' samples. Input material: blood. The CDR3: CSARREVPETGELFF. Here the CDR3 DNA reads TGCAGTGCTAGGCGGGAGGTCCCCGAGACCGGGGAGCTGTTTTTT.